Sequencing of this T cell receptor (beta chain) was carried out in a study of Ad26.COV2.S vaccination and SARS-CoV-2 variants. At the level of the study: The Ad26.COV2.S arm of the COV1001 trial was where the donor was placed.

The data were produced by immunoSEQ multiplex PCR, yet TCRdb's version contains in-frame clones alone and is incomplete. The data show around 340,000 clones, less than 90% seen once. The treatment: around 19 received Ad26.COV2.S at low or high dose, single or two shots; 5 received placebo; per-sample allocation not given. Sample collection was performed on day 63 after the first vaccine or placebo injection. Ad26 vector vaccine expressed Wuhan-strain SARS-CoV-2 spike. Broader study findings: TCR breadth and depth analyses may have underestimated total T cell responses.

This CDR3 is built from 12 residues. Germline V lookup: CDR1 SGHVS, CDR2 FNYEAQ. V lost 5 bases and J lost 4, with 9 bases in between. On this clone: Its antigen remains unknown.

The sample in question was peripheral blood, obtained in a trial of Ad26.COV2.S vaccine versus placebo. This receptor was identified in a person between 18 and 65 years old who received the Ad26.COV2.S COVID-19 vaccine or a placebo. The chain uses TRBV7-6 and TRBJ2-7; D is unclear. The CDR3 DNA follows: TGTGCCAGCAGCCACCTGGGGTACGAGCAGTACTTC. It encodes CASSHLGYEQYF.